This T cell receptor beta chain was captured in a study of cytomegalovirus exposure and HLA in healthy donors. Between the trimmed V and J ends, which lost 7 bases and 9 bases, there was a span of 15 bases. Germline loops: CDR1 MNHNS, CDR2 SASEGT. The CDR3 length is 12 residues. The study, taken as a whole, reports: Analysis was performed later, and it showed HLA-associated TCR beta chains to be more clonally expanded than equally common others.

As for this clone: The antigen remains undetermined.

The PCR made use of 60 Vbeta and 13 Jbeta primers. TCRdb's table, derived via immunoSEQ multiplex PCR, lists solely in-frame clones and lacks some. Altogether some 150,000 clones are present, 82% being singletons, with the ten largest covering about 1.6%. Sequenced: PBMCs. The chain is built from TRBV6-1 and TRBJ1-1; D not certain. The source is a male donor in good health and CMV-seronegative. The DNA for the CDR3 is TGTGCCAGCAATGGAGTCGTGGTGAAAGCTTTCTTT. It encodes CASNGVVVKAFF.